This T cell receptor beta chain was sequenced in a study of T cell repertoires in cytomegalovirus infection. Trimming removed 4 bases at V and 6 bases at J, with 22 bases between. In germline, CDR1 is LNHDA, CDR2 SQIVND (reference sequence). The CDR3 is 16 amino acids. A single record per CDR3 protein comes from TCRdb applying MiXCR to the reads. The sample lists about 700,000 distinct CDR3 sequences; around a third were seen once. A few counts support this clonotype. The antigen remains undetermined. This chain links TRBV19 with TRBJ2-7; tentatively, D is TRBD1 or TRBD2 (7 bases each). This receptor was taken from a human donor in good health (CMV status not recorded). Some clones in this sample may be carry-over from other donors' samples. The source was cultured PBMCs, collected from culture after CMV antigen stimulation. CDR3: CASSTWGGGRFGEQYF. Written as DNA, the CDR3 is TGTGCCAGTAGTACATGGGGAGGGGGCAGGTTTGGCGAGCAGTACTTC. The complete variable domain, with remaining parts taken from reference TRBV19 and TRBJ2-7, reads DGGITQSPKYLFRKEGQNVTLSCEQNLNHDAMYWYRQDPGQGLRLIYYSQIVNDFQKGDIAEGYSVSREKKESFPLTVTSAQKNPTAFYLCASSTWGGGRFGEQYFGPGTRLTVT.